The entry below describes one T cell receptor (beta chain). The data derive from a study of blood T cell repertoires in COVID-19. The protocol was immunoSEQ multiplex PCR, while the TCRdb copy is restricted to in-frame clones and leaves out a portion. The repertoire holds approximately 250,000 clones, with roughly four fifths as singletons. The V end lost 1 base, the J end lost 2 bases, and 12 bases lay between the germline ends. This CDR3 spans 16 amino acids. The germline gives CDR1 SGHDN, CDR2 FVKESK. Sequencing used PBMCs or T cells enriched from blood (not recorded which). This TCR was recovered from a young man with acute COVID-19. The chain joins TRBV14 to TRBJ2-1; D call uncertain. CDR3 sequence: CASSQGATNPYNEQFF. The CDR3 DNA sequence: TGTGCCAGCAGCCAAGGGGCGACAAACCCCTACAATGAGCAGTTCTTC.